Included here is one T cell receptor beta chain sequence, with context. Its antigen is unidentified. A multiplex PCR was run with 60 Vbeta primers and 13 Jbeta primers. Clones were sequenced by immunoSEQ multiplex PCR, and TCRdb holds only the in-frame ones, with some missing. The sample yields 180,000 or so clones, about three quarters seen once. These data come from a study of cytomegalovirus exposure and HLA in healthy donors. Whole-study results and caveats: There were some 150 TCR beta chains listed as cytomegalovirus-associated.

The CDR3 contains 12 residues. Per the germline V gene, CDR1 is GTSNPN and CDR2 is SVGIG (reference sequence). Between the trimmed V and J ends, which lost 1 base and 11 bases, there was a span of 9 bases. V is TRBV30 and J is TRBJ1-6; D not certain. This sequence originates from a young man in good health and CMV-seronegative. The sample taken for sequencing was PBMCs. The CDR3 nucleotides read TGTGCCTGGAGTGGTCCGACTCCACCCCTCCACTTT. It yields the protein CAWSGPTPPLHF.